This T cell receptor beta chain appears in the sequencing data of a study of shared clonotypes between healthy human individuals (dated by TCRdb to between 2020 and 2021). Background for the entire study: A few men and two women, aged 18 to 49 years, made up the cohort. To estimate repertoire size and how much clonotype sharing occurs between individuals, the study deeply sequenced the blood TCR repertoires of 5 or 6 healthy adults. Per donor, three plates each were used for CD4 naive and CD4 memory, two for CD8 naive, and one for CD8 memory. Different laboratories and diverse techniques were used to prepare libraries and sequence TCR repertoires, to increase sequencing depth and limit assay-specific biases. Per donor, leukapheresis produced somewhere between about 0.8 and 9 billion PBMCs. Broader findings and caveats from the paper: The small number of donors limited the genetic and exposure-history diversity represented. Even with the large sequencing depth, rarefaction of the sorted-subset datasets indicated that sequencing was incomplete. Estimated clonotype richness was generally larger for naive than for memory subsets. Only blood was sampled, and tissue TCR repertoires likely differ from those in blood. Pairwise subsampling led to the expectation that sequencing depth would affect the degree of clonotype sharing among donors. Sharing across a few donors was observed for around 5% of naive CD4, under 4% of naive CD8, 2% to 2.5% of memory CD4, and about 0.38% of memory CD8 clonotypes. Clonotypes shared by all four sorted-subset donors showed higher generation probabilities than non-shared clonotypes.

CDR1 and CDR2, per the germline V gene, are SGHVS and FNYEAQ. Compared with germline, V lacks 5 bases and J lacks 12 bases; bases without a gene match: 10. Including cysteine and phenylalanine, the CDR3 has 13 amino acids. Of all the DNA, just the CDR3 is kept, 39 bases in frame from base 1. About this clone itself: Its antigen is currently not known. No qualities accompany the bases; no much larger clone lies one base away.

Healthy HIV-negative adults with no recently reported acute infections or vaccinations were included as donors. Only Caucasian adults living in Nashville, Tennessee, USA were represented among the donors. The CD8 memory samples were a combination of magnetically selected CD45RO+ cells and CCR7-negative CD45RA+ effector memory (TemRA) cells. Blood was obtained by leukapheresis, after which PBMCs were separated by Ficoll-Histopaque density gradient centrifugation and cryopreserved in liquid nitrogen vapor phase. Purity and quantity of every magnetically sorted T cell population were checked by analytical flow cytometry. Genomic DNA was isolated from each sorted fraction and quantified by UV absorbance on a Nanodrop 2000c. Using the deep immunoSEQ assay, multiplex PCR amplified TCR CDR3 regions from genomic DNA. Genomic DNA extracted from each cell subset was distributed evenly over all wells of several immunoSEQ 96-well plates, and each plate served as one replicate. For sorted subsets, roughly 200 ng of genomic DNA, equivalent to 25,000 to 35,000 T cell genomes, went into each replicate PCR. Purified libraries were quantified with a Qubit 3.0 fluorometer, sized on a Bioanalyzer 2100, and re-quantified with the KAPA Library Quantification kit. Every immunoSEQ 96-well plate was sequenced on a separate single-read 150-cycle Illumina NextSeq 550 flow cell. In the source study's methods: Because the immunoSEQ output held only junctional sequences and lacked quality scores, the filtering could not match the filtering applied to full-length reads. To assign V/J genes and CDR3, sequences were annotated using PyIR, a Python wrapper for IgBLAST v1.9, with IMGT germline references. Any read was removed if the V/J assignment was weak (E-value above 1e-6), the CDR3 was missing, or the read contained stop codons, out-of-frame junctions, or ambiguous translated residues. A V3J clonotype was defined by an identical inferred V gene, J gene, and CDR3 amino acid sequence. To compute the percentage overlap between repertoires, the number of shared unique clonotypes was divided by the size of the smaller repertoire. RTK rarefaction, the Chao1 estimator, and Recon v2.1 estimates of unobserved clonotypes were used to assess repertoire richness. Generation probabilities were computed with OLGA for all TCRbeta clonotypes obtained by the gDNA method from a handful of donors. This is the immuneACCESS table as TCRdb keeps it, with only in-frame sequences that have V and J called. A part of the clones is gone; compared with another copy, unresolved V genes explain less than half, and the rest is unexplained. V and J calls and clone size come straight from that table; D and trimming were deduced from the DNA. The sample yields 90,000 to 130,000 clones; around 68% were counted once. The ten largest account for around 25% of the sample.

The sample consisted of memory CD8+ T cells sorted from blood. Interpreted using the paper, the cell subset or site label stands for: CD45RO+ cells pooled with CCR7-negative TemRA cells. Here the chain combines TRBV7-6 and TRBJ2-7; 10 junctional bases match TRBD1. This TCR came from a woman aged 25 to 39 in good health. The CDR3 reads CASSTGQGVDWYF. The DNA is TGTGCCAGCAGCACCGGACAGGGGGTCGATTGGTACTTC.